This passage covers 29 T cell receptor beta chains from one sample sequenced in a study of cytomegalovirus exposure and HLA in healthy donors. Primers: 60 Vbeta forward and 13 Jbeta reverse. Generated by immunoSEQ multiplex PCR, the TCRdb table keeps only in-frame clones and is missing some. The sample gives 110,000 or so clones, around 75% of which show up once; around 6.9% is in the top ten. Sequences were obtained from PBMCs. Receptors originate from a man aged 25-40 years in good health and CMV-seropositive.

The V call is TRBV4-1, the J call TRBJ2-5; the D gene is possibly TRBD2 (5 bases). Germline CDR1 reads MGHRA; CDR2 reads YSYEKL. This CDR3 has 17 residues. Trimming removed 0 bases from V and 5 bases from J, with 19 bases in between. The CDR3 loop reads CASSQERRSWEWETQYF. The DNA for the CDR3 is TGCGCCAGCAGCCAAGAGCGTCGTAGCTGGGAGTGGGAGACCCAGTACTTC.

The chain joins TRBV5-1 to TRBJ1-2; 10 bases align to TRBD1. CDR1 is SGHRS and CDR2 is YFSETQ in the germline V gene. The CDR3 is 14 residues long. Germline trimming cut 5 bases from V and 8 bases from J; bases unmatched to any gene: 9. CDR3 nucleotides: TGCGCCAGCAGGTACGGACAGGGGGTGGACGGCTACACCTTC. It translates to CASRYGQGVDGYTF.

V and J are TRBV11-3 and TRBJ1-5, with D hard to call. CDR3 length: 15 amino acids. Trimming removed 1 base at V and 7 bases at J, with 14 bases between. Germline loops: CDR1 SGHNT, CDR2 YENEEA. Here the CDR3 DNA reads TGTGCCAGCAGCTTAGGGGGAGGGTCGGGACAGCCCCAGCATTTT. Its protein is CASSLGGGSGQPQHF.

In this sample, this clone turned up once. The gene calls are TRBV27 and TRBJ1-6; 7 bases match TRBD1. Germline V gives CDR1 MNHEY, CDR2 SMNVEV (reference sequence). Trimming removed 1 base from V and 0 bases from J; junction bases left unmatched: 3. The CDR3 loop spans 17 amino acids. CDR3 coding DNA: TGTGCCAGCAGTTTATTTCGACAGGGCTCCTATAATTCACCCCTCCACTTT. Translating it yields CASSLFRQGSYNSPLHF.

This clone has just one count. The V and J genes are TRBV6-6 and TRBJ2-7, with TRBD2 matching over 8 bases. The V segment lost 8 bases and the J segment 3 bases; nucleotides outside the gene matches: 3. This CDR3 has 12 residues. Per germline, CDR1 MNHNY and CDR2 SVGAGI (reference sequence). The DNA for the CDR3 is TGTGCCAGCCGCGCGGGGGGCTACGAGCAGTACTTC. Its protein is CASRAGGYEQYF.

CDR3 residues: CASSHLAGSSYNEQFF. CDR3 in DNA: TGCGCCAGCAGCCACTTAGCGGGGAGCTCCTACAATGAGCAGTTCTTC. The chain combines TRBV4-3 with TRBJ2-1, with 8 bases fitting TRBD2. CDR1 LGHNA and CDR2 YSLEER come from the germline V gene. The CDR3 contains 16 residues. Trimming took 3 bases from V and 0 from J; bases not matched to a gene: 4.

The V gene is TRBV27, the J gene TRBJ2-7, with 9 bases lining up with TRBD1. Germline CDR1 reads MNHEY; CDR2 reads SMNVEV (reference sequence). The CDR3 sequence is 16 residues long. The V and J ends lost 6 bases and 4 bases, in that order; junction bases with no gene match: 13. This chain's CDR3 is CASSLRPGQGGYEQYF. CDR3 sequence (DNA): TGTGCCAGCAGCCTAAGACCGGGACAGGGTGGGTACGAGCAGTACTTC.

The CDR3 here is CASSIVGGNTEAFF. The CDR3 DNA reads TGTGCCAGTAGTATAGTCGGGGGGAACACTGAAGCTTTCTTT. This sequence joins TRBV19 and TRBJ1-1; maybe TRBD1 (5 bases). The CDR3 has 14 residues. Germline V gives CDR1 LNHDA, CDR2 SQIVND (reference sequence). Deletions cut 1 base from V and 1 base from J, with 7 bases between.

V gene TRBV5-8 combines with J gene TRBJ1-2; D might be TRBD1 (5 bases). Between the trimmed V and J ends, which lost 0 bases and 5 bases, there was a span of 11 bases. Germline CDR1 and CDR2: SGHTS and YDEGEE. This CDR3 has 14 residues. The DNA for the CDR3 is TGTGCCAGCAGCTTGGGGACACGGCCTTATGGCTACACCTTC. Residues: CASSLGTRPYGYTF. Complete variable domain (other parts from reference TRBV5-8 and TRBJ1-2): EAGVTQSPTHLIKTRGQQATLRCSPISGHTSVYWYQQALGLGLQFLLWYDEGEERNRGNFPPRFSGRQFPNYSSELNVNALELEDSALYLCASSLGTRPYGYTFGSGTRLTVV.

The gene calls are TRBV7-4 and TRBJ2-7, with D perhaps matching TRBD2 (6 bases). V shed 2 bases and J shed 0 bases, with 14 bases lying between them. The CDR3 totals 16 residues. Germline CDR1 SGHVT, CDR2 SQSDAQ. As DNA, the CDR3 is TGTGCCAGCAGCTTATATCTCCGGGGGAGCTCCTACGAGCAGTACTTC. Protein: CASSLYLRGSSYEQYF.

The chain employs TRBV30 and TRBJ2-5, with D maybe TRBD2 (6 bases). From germline, CDR1 is GTSNPN and CDR2 SVGIG (reference sequence). This CDR3 spans 12 amino acids. With 1 base removed from V and 7 bases from J, the gap between germline ends came to 10 bases. In nucleotides, the CDR3 is TGTGCCTGGAGTGCGGTGGGGGGGACCCAGTACTTC. It codes for CAWSAVGGTQYF.

V and J are TRBV6-5 and TRBJ1-5; D may be TRBD1 (5 bases). The V end was cut by 6 bases, the J end by 8 bases, with 14 bases between. This CDR3 is built from 13 residues. The germline V gene encodes CDR1 MNHEY and CDR2 SVGAGI. For the CDR3, the DNA is TGTGCCAGCAGGGGCGGTTGGGGGGAGCCCCAGCATTTT. This codes for CASRGGWGEPQHF.

The J gene is TRBJ2-6, the V gene TRBV18; perhaps TRBD2 as D (5 bases). CDR3 length: 17 amino acids. V was cut by 0 bases and J by 0 bases, with 9 bases left in between. CDR1 and CDR2 from the germline V gene are KGHSH and LQKENI. The CDR3 nucleotides read TGTGCCAGCTCACCACCGGACTCTATCTCTGGGGCCAACGTCCTGACTTTC. Amino acid sequence: CASSPPDSISGANVLTF.

This clone was counted a single time. The chain employs TRBV7-2 and TRBJ2-1; a weak D match, TRBD1 (6 bases). The CDR3 has 16 residues. V lost 5 bases and J lost 2, with 16 bases in between. Germline CDR1 SGHTA, CDR2 FQGNSA. The CDR3 DNA follows: TGTGCCAGCAGCGACGCCCCCGGGACAACCTACAATGAGCAGTTCTTC. It yields the protein CASSDAPGTTYNEQFF.

The chain links TRBV5-1 to TRBJ2-7; 7 positions agree with TRBD1. The V gene end was trimmed by 3 bases and the J gene end by 2 bases; junction bases not matched to a gene: 5. The germline V gene encodes CDR1 SGHRS and CDR2 YFSETQ. The CDR3 consists of 14 residues. CDR3 sequence (DNA): TGCGCCAGCAGCTGGGGGACAGCCCCCTACGAGCAGTACTTC. Amino acids: CASSWGTAPYEQYF. The full variable domain, completed using reference TRBV5-1 and TRBJ2-7, is KAGVTQTPRYLIKTRGQQVTLSCSPISGHRSVSWYQQTPGQGLQFLFEYFSETQRNKGNFPGRFSGRQFSNSRSEMNVSTLELGDSALYLCASSWGTAPYEQYFGPGTRLTVT.

The chain couples TRBV6-5 to TRBJ2-3; 11 nucleotides line up with TRBD2. The germline CDR1 and CDR2 sequences are MNHEY and SVGAGI. V trimming: 5 bases; J trimming: 4 bases; junction bases outside the gene matches: 5. The CDR3 length is 15 residues. CDR3 coding DNA: TGTGCCAGCAGTATAGCGGGGGGGCCACCAGATACGCAGTATTTT. Residues: CASSIAGGPPDTQYF.

The chain carries TRBV4-1 and TRBJ2-7; the match to TRBD2 covers 9 bases. The CDR3 loop spans 15 amino acids. With V trimmed by 3 bases and J by 2 bases, 5 bases remained unmatched. CDR1 is MGHRA and CDR2 is YSYEKL in the germline V gene. CDR3 in DNA: TGCGCCAGCAGCCAGGTAGCGGGGGCTACCTACGAGCAGTACTTC. This sequence encodes CASSQVAGATYEQYF.

This chain uses TRBV19 with TRBJ1-1, with 7 nucleotides matching TRBD1. From germline, CDR1 is LNHDA and CDR2 SQIVND (reference sequence). The CDR3 length is 13 residues. Trimming at V came to 4 bases and at J to 8 bases, leaving 7 bases not matched to a gene. CDR3: CASSSREQGEAFF. CDR3 in DNA: TGTGCCAGTAGTAGCCGCGAACAGGGGGAAGCTTTCTTT. Full variable domain (rest looked up from reference TRBV19 and TRBJ1-1): DGGITQSPKYLFRKEGQNVTLSCEQNLNHDAMYWYRQDPGQGLRLIYYSQIVNDFQKGDIAEGYSVSREKKESFPLTVTSAQKNPTAFYLCASSSREQGEAFFGQGTRLTVV.

The chain joins TRBV27 to TRBJ1-1; 7 nucleotides line up with TRBD1. The CDR3 is 15 amino acids. CDR1 and CDR2 (germline): MNHEY, SMNVEV (reference sequence). With V trimmed by 5 bases and J by 1 base, 7 bases remained unmatched. The chain's CDR3 is CASSIRDRQNTEAFF. CDR3 sequence (DNA): TGTGCCAGCAGTATCCGGGACAGACAGAACACTGAAGCTTTCTTT.

The chain recombines TRBV4-1 with TRBJ1-3, with 9 bases identical to TRBD1. V dropped 4 bases and J dropped 2; count of bases not matched to a gene: 6. The CDR3 contains 16 residues. CDR1 MGHRA and CDR2 YSYEKL come from the germline V gene. The CDR3 loop is CASSPGTGRTGNTIYF. In nucleotides, the CDR3 is TGCGCCAGCAGCCCCGGGACAGGGAGGACTGGAAACACCATATATTTT.

CDR3: CASRSSGGANEQFF. The DNA for the CDR3 is TGTGCCAGCAGAAGTAGCGGGGGGGCCAATGAGCAGTTCTTC. The rearrangement links TRBV6-6 to TRBJ2-1, with TRBD2 matching over 11 bases. The CDR3 extends over 14 amino acids. Germline loops: CDR1 MNHNY, CDR2 SVGAGI (reference sequence). V shed 6 bases and J 6 bases; nucleotides not matched to a gene: 4.

The chain uses TRBV7-9 and TRBJ2-7; 7 bases match TRBD2. The ends lost 3 bases at V and 7 bases at J; junction bases unmatched: 12. The germline CDR1 and CDR2 sequences are SEHNR and FQNEAQ (reference sequence). This CDR3 has 15 residues. The chain's CDR3 is CASSLNSGSAGEQYF. CDR3 bases: TGTGCCAGCAGCTTGAATAGCGGGTCGGCAGGGGAGCAGTACTTC.

The V and J genes are TRBV5-1 and TRBJ2-1; 10 nucleotides match TRBD2. The CDR3 is 17 residues long. The V gene end was trimmed by 4 bases and the J gene end by 6 bases; junction bases not matched to a gene: 13. Looked up from germline, CDR1 is SGHRS and CDR2 is YFSETQ. CDR3 DNA sequence: TGCGCCAGCAGCCCATCTCTTTCAGCGGGGGGGCCCAATGAGCAGTTCTTC. It specifies CASSPSLSAGGPNEQFF.

The J gene is TRBJ1-3, the V gene TRBV29-1; a possible D gene is TRBD1 (6 bases). CDR1 is SQVTM, CDR2 ANQGSEA, per germline. Trimming shortened V by 8 bases and J by 0 bases, and 8 bases separated the two germline ends. This CDR3 is 12 amino acids long. CDR3 loop: CSLQGSGNTIYF. The DNA for the CDR3 is TGCAGCCTACAGGGCTCTGGAAACACCATATATTTT.

The genes are TRBV27 and TRBJ1-1, with 11 bases fitting TRBD1. The CDR3 runs 17 residues. Germline CDR1 reads MNHEY; CDR2 reads SMNVEV (reference sequence). Losses at the gene ends were 4 bases for V and 1 base for J; bases not matched to a gene: 8. This CDR3 reads CASSSGTGGTPNTEAFF. DNA of the CDR3: TGTGCCAGCAGTTCCGGGACAGGGGGTACTCCGAACACTGAAGCTTTCTTT.

This chain uses TRBV7-2 with TRBJ2-7; unclear D gene. The CDR3 length is 14 residues. Between the trimmed V and J ends, which lost 1 base and 2 bases, there was a span of 9 bases. Germline CDR1 is SGHTA and CDR2 is FQGNSA. In nucleotides, the CDR3 is TGTGCCAGCAGCTTAGTGGCCAGAACCTACGAGCAGTACTTC. This codes for CASSLVARTYEQYF.

This clone has only one observation. The genes are TRBV7-9 and TRBJ1-1; D not resolved. Germline V gives CDR1 SEHNR, CDR2 FQNEAQ (reference sequence). This CDR3 comprises 12 residues. V was pared by 1 base and J by 7 bases, with 7 bases between. The CDR3 protein is CASSLEAGEAFF. In DNA form, the CDR3 reads TGTGCCAGCAGCTTAGAAGCGGGTGAAGCTTTCTTT.

This chain connects TRBV5-6 to TRBJ2-7; D unresolved. Trimming removed 10 bases at V and 0 bases at J, with 20 bases between. Germline lookup yields CDR1 SGHDT and CDR2 YYEEEE. This CDR3 contains 15 residues. CDR3 DNA sequence: TGTGCCTCCCACCGCCTGAGACTGAGCTCCTACGAGCAGTACTTC. Its translation is CASHRLRLSSYEQYF.

The genes are TRBV18 and TRBJ1-6, with D possibly TRBD1 on 6 matching bases. The CDR3 sequence is 15 residues long. V was shortened by 4 bases and J by 4 bases, with 11 bases between the two germline ends. Germline V gene lookup returns CDR1 KGHSH and CDR2 LQKENI. CDR3 sequence: CASSQDRIYNSPLHF. CDR3 DNA sequence: TGTGCCAGCTCACAAGACAGGATTTATAATTCACCCCTCCACTTT.